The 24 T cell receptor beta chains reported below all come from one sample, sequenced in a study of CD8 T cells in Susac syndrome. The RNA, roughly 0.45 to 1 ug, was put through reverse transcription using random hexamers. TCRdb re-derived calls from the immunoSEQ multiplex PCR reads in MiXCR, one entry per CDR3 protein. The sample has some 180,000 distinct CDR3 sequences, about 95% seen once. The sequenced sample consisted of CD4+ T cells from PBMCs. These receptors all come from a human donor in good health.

Written as DNA, the CDR3 is TGCGCCAGCAGCCAGGGAGCGGGAGAATACAATGAGCAGTTCTTC. Residues: CASSQGAGEYNEQFF. The chain combines TRBV5-1 with TRBJ2-1; TRBD2 aligns across 8 bases. From germline, CDR1 is SGHRS and CDR2 YFSETQ. This CDR3 comprises 15 residues. Trimming cost V 4 bases and J 4 bases; bases outside gene matches: 7.

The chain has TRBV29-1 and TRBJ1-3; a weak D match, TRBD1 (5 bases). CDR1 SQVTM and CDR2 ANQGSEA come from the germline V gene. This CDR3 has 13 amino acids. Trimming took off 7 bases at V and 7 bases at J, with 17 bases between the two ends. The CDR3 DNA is TGCAGCGCCCGGACACCCCAAGGGAACACCATATATTTT. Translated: CSARTPQGNTIYF.

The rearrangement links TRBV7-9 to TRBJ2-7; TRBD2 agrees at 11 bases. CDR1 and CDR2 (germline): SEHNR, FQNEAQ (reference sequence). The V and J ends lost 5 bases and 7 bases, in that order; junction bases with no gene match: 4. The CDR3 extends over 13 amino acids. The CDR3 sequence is CASSRTSGPEQYF. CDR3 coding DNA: TGTGCCAGCAGCCGGACTAGCGGGCCTGAGCAGTACTTC. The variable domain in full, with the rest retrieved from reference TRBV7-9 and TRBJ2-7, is DTGVSQNPRHKITKRGQNVTFRCDPISEHNRLYWYRQTLGQGPEFLTYFQNEAQLEKSRLLSDRFSAERPKGSFSTLEIQRTEQGDSAMYLCASSRTSGPEQYFGPGTRLTVT.

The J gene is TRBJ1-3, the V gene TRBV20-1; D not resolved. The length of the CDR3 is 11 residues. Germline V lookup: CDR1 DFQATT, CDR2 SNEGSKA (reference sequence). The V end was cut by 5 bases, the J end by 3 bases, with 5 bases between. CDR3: CSALGGNTIYF. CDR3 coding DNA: TGCAGTGCTCTAGGTGGAAACACCATATATTTT.

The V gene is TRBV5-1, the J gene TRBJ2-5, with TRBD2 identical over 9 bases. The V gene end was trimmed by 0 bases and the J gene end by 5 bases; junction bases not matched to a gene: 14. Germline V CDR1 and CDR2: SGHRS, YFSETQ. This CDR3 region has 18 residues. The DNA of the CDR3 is TGCGCCAGCAGCTTGGGCTTAGCGGGAGATTTGTTTGGGGAGACCCAGTACTTC. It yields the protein CASSLGLAGDLFGETQYF.

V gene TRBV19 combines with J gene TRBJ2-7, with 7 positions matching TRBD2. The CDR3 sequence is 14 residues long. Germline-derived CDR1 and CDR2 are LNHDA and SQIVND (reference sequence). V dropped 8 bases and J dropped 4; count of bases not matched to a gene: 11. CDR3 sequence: CASSSRLAGYEQYF. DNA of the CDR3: TGTGCCAGTTCCTCCCGACTAGCTGGGTACGAGCAGTACTTC.

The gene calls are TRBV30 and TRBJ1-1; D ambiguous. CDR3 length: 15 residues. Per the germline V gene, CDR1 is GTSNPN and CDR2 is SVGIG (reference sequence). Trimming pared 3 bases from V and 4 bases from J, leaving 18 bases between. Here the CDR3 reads CAWRPPRGRPTEAFF. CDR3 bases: TGTGCCTGGAGGCCACCCCGAGGGAGACCCACTGAAGCTTTCTTT.

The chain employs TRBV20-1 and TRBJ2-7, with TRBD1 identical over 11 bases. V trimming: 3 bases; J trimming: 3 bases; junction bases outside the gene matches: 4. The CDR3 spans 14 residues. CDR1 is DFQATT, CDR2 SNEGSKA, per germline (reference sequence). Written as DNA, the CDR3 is TGCAGTGCTAGTGGACAGGGGGCCGACTACGAGCAGTACTTC. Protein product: CSASGQGADYEQYF.

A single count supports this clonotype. The CDR3 region is CASSGNSGTSGYNEQFF. The CDR3 DNA reads as TGCGCCAGCAGCGGGAACTCCGGGACTAGCGGCTACAATGAGCAGTTCTTC. The chain uses TRBV5-1 and TRBJ2-1; TRBD2 aligns across 11 bases. The CDR3 runs to 17 residues. The V and J ends lost 4 bases and 3 bases, in that order; junction bases with no gene match: 9. Germline V gene data show CDR1 as SGHRS and CDR2 as YFSETQ.

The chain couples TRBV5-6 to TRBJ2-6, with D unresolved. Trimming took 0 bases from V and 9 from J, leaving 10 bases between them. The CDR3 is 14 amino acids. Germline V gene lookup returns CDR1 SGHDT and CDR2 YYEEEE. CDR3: CASSLGGIGNVLTF. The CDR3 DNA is TGTGCCAGCAGCTTGGGGGGAATCGGCAACGTCCTGACTTTC.

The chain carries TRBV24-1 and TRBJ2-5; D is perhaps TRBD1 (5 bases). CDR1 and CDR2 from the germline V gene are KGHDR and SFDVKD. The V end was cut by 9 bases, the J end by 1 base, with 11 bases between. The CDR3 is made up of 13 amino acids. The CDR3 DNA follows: TGTGCCACCCCGGCAGGGTTCCAAGAGACCCAGTACTTC. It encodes CATPAGFQETQYF.

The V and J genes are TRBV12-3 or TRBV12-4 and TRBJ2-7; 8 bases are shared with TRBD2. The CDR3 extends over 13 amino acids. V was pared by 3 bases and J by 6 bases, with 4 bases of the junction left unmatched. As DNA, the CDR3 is TGTGCCAGCAGTTTCTTCCGGGAGGGCGAGCAGTACTTC. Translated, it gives CASSFFREGEQYF.

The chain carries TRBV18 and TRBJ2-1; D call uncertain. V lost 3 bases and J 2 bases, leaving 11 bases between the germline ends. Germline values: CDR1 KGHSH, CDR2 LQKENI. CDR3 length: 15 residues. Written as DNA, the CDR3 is TGTGCCAGCTCACCTTTTGACTGGACCTACAATGAGCAGTTCTTC. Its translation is CASSPFDWTYNEQFF.

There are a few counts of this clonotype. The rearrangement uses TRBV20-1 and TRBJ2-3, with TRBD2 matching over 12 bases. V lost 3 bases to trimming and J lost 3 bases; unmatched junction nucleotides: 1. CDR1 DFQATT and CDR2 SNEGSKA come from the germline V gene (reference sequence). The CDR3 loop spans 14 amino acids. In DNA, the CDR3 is TGCAGTGCTAGGACTAGCGGGAGAACAGATACGCAGTATTTT. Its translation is CSARTSGRTDTQYF.

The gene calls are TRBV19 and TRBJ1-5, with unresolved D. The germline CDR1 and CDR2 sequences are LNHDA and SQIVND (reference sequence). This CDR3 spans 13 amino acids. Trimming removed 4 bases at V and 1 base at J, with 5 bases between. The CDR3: CASSTQSNQPQHF. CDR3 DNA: TGTGCCAGTAGTACACAGAGCAATCAGCCCCAGCATTTT.

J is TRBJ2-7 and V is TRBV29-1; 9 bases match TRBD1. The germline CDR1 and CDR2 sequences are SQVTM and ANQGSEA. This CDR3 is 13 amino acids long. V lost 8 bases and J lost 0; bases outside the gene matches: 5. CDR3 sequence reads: CSTTTGGSYEQYF. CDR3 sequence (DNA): TGCAGCACCACGACAGGGGGCTCCTACGAGCAGTACTTC.

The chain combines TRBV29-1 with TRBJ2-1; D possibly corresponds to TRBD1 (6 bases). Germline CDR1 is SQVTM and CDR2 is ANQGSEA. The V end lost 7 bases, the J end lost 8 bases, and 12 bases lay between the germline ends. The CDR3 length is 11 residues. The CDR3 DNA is TGCAGCGCACAGGGTCCGGATGAGCAGTTCTTC. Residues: CSAQGPDEQFF.

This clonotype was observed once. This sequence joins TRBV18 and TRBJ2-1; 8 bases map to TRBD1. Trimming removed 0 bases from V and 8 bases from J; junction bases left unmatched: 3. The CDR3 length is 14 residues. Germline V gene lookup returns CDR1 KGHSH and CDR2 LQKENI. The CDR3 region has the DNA TGTGCCAGCTCACCACCGACAGGGGTGGATGAGCAGTTCTTC. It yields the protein CASSPPTGVDEQFF.

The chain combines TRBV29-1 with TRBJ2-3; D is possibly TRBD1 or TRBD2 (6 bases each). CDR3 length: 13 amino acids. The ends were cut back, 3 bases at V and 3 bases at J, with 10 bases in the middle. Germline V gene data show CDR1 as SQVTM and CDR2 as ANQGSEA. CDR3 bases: TGCAGCGTTGAGAGGAGGGGGACAGATACGCAGTATTTT. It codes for CSVERRGTDTQYF.

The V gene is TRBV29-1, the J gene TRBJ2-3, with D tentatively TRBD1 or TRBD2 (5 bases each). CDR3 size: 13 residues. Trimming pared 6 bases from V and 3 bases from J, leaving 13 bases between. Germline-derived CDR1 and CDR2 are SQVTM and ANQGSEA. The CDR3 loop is CSVSGAGTDTQYF. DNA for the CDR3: TGCAGCGTGTCCGGGGCTGGGACAGATACGCAGTATTTT.

DNA for the CDR3: TGCAGCGTTGAAGCGGAGGGGACGCGGACCCAGTACTTC. The encoded protein is CSVEAEGTRTQYF. The chain links TRBV29-1 to TRBJ2-5; D perhaps matches TRBD2 (6 bases). V lost 1 base, J lost 7 bases, and 13 bases lay in between. The CDR3 extends over 13 amino acids. From germline, CDR1 is SQVTM and CDR2 ANQGSEA.

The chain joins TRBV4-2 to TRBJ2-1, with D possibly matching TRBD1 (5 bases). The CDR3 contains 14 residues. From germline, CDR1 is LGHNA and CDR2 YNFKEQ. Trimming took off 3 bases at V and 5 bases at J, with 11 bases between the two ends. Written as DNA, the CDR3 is TGTGCCAGCAGCCATAGACAGTCCGACAATGAGCAGTTCTTC. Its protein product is CASSHRQSDNEQFF.

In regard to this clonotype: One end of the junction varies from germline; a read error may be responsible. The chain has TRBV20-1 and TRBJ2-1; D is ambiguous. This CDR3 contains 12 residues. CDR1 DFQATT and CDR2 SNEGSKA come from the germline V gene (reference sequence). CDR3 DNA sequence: TGCGGTGCTCCAGCCGCCGGGAATGAGCAGTTCTTC. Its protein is CGAPAAGNEQFF.

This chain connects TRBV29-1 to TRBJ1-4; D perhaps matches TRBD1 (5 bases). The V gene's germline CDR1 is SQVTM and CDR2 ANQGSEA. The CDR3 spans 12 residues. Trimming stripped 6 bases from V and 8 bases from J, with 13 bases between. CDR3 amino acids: CSVRERNEKLFF. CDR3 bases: TGCAGCGTCAGGGAGAGGAACGAAAAACTGTTTTTT.